The 2 T cell receptor beta chains reported below all come from one sample, sequenced in a study of T cell responses to AZD1222 COVID-19 vaccine. The protocol was immunoSEQ multiplex PCR, while the TCRdb copy is restricted to in-frame clones and leaves out a portion. The sample comprises 90,000 to 120,000 clones, 92% of which are singletons, and roughly 1.1% rests with the top ten. The material sequenced was peripheral blood, taken on day 0 of AZD1222 vaccination. The receptors shown here come from an adult in good health.

The CDR3 spells CASSQVSGGSNTIYF. The CDR3 bases are TGTGCCAGCAGCCAAGTGTCCGGGGGATCGAACACCATATATTTT. The chain combines TRBV3-1 (or the pseudogene TRBV3-2) with TRBJ1-3, with D tentatively TRBD1 (5 bases). The V gene lost 1 base and the J gene lost 7 bases, with 14 bases spanning the gap. The CDR3 runs to 15 residues. Per the germline V gene, CDR1 is LGHDT and CDR2 is YNNKEL (reference sequence).

The V and J genes are TRBV15 and TRBJ2-2; D may be TRBD2 (6 bases). The germline gives CDR1 LNHNV, CDR2 YYDKDF (reference sequence). CDR3 length: 14 residues. V lost 0 bases, J lost 7 bases, and 9 bases lay in between. The CDR3 protein is CATSRDLGSGELFF. The CDR3 bases are TGTGCCACCAGCAGAGATCTCGGGAGCGGGGAGCTGTTTTTT.